The 11 T cell receptor beta chains in this list originate from one sample, sequenced in a study of blood T cells in healthy people across ages. A J-beta primer mix and a sample-barcoded 5' primer were used in a second PCR of roughly 6 to 11 cycles. Each CDR3 protein is one row after TCRdb ran MiXCR on the 5' RACE reads. Of fewer than 800,000 distinct CDR3 sequences detected, 20% to 25% appear once; the ten largest clones hold 3% to 4.5%. The sample was blood. The receptors stem from a man aged 70-80 years in good health.

The V call is TRBV20-1, the J call TRBJ2-5; tentative D call: TRBD1 (7 bases). CDR3 length equals 14 residues. Deletions cut 3 bases from V and 4 bases from J, with 15 bases between. Germline V CDR1 and CDR2: DFQATT, SNEGSKA (reference sequence). The CDR3 reads CSASGDREAETQYF. DNA for the CDR3: TGCAGTGCTAGTGGTGACAGGGAGGCAGAGACCCAGTACTTC.

The chain links TRBV7-9 to TRBJ2-5; 9 nucleotides line up with TRBD1. The J call may be mistaken, given a closer DNA end match to TRBJ2-7. The CDR3 runs 15 residues. Germline V lookup: CDR1 SEHNR, CDR2 FQNEAQ (reference sequence). The CDR3: CASSSAAGQGYEQYF. CDR3 in DNA: TGTGCCAGCAGCTCTGCCGCGGGACAGGGCTACGAGCAGTACTTC.

This clonotype showed up just a few times. This chain uses TRBV10-3 with TRBJ2-3, with D unclear. V shed 6 bases and J shed 0 bases, with 13 bases lying between them. The CDR3 has 15 residues. Germline CDR1 ENHRY, CDR2 SYGVKD. CDR3 DNA: TGTGCCATCAGGCCCTTCCCATCTAGCACAGATACGCAGTATTTT. Protein: CAIRPFPSSTDTQYF.

This clonotype was picked up many times. This chain links TRBV28 with TRBJ2-5; D might be TRBD1 (5 bases). The V gene's germline CDR1 is MDHEN and CDR2 SYDVKM. Trimming shortened V by 2 bases and J by 2 bases, and 9 bases separated the two germline ends. The CDR3 contains 14 residues. The CDR3, as DNA: TGTGCCAGCAGTTTAGTAACAGGACAAGAGACCCAGTACTTC. It specifies CASSLVTGQETQYF.

This clonotype was detected ten times or more. CDR3 region: CASSLVPNTEAFF. The DNA of the CDR3 is TGCGCCAGCAGCTTGGTCCCGAACACTGAAGCTTTCTTT. The chain couples TRBV5-1 to TRBJ1-1; D remains unclear. The CDR3 consists of 13 residues. V was pared by 0 bases and J by 1 base, with 4 bases between. Germline loops: CDR1 SGHRS, CDR2 YFSETQ.

This clonotype turned up a few times. V and J are TRBV6-2 or TRBV6-3 and TRBJ2-7, with 7 bases that match TRBD1. Germline values: CDR1 MNHEY, CDR2 SVGEGT. There are 14 residues in the CDR3. V shed 6 bases and J 4 bases; nucleotides not matched to a gene: 9. The CDR3 DNA reads as TGTGCCAGCAGCCCCCGACAGGGAGTTTACGAGCAGTACTTC. The encoded protein is CASSPRQGVYEQYF.

The chain combines TRBV28 with TRBJ1-2; tentative D call: TRBD1 (5 bases). CDR3 length equals 15 residues. Germline V gives CDR1 MDHEN, CDR2 SYDVKM. V lost 5 bases and J lost 1, with 14 bases in between. The CDR3 region has the DNA TGTGCCAGCAGTAAAACGGGGCGACTTAACTATGGCTACACCTTC. Translation gives CASSKTGRLNYGYTF.

The gene calls are TRBV24-1 and TRBJ2-3, with TRBD2 matching 7 bases. Per the germline V gene, CDR1 is KGHDR and CDR2 is SFDVKD. The CDR3 totals 16 residues. Trimming removed 5 bases from V and 2 bases from J; junction bases left unmatched: 9. CDR3 coding DNA: TGTGCCACCAGTGCTCCAGCGGGATCAGACACAGATACGCAGTATTTT. Amino acid sequence: CATSAPAGSDTDTQYF.

V is TRBV28 and J is TRBJ2-5; D gene uncertain. This CDR3 comprises 13 residues. V was pared by 5 bases and J by 5 bases, with 12 bases between. Germline V gene lookup returns CDR1 MDHEN and CDR2 SYDVKM. The DNA for the CDR3 is TGTGCCAGCAGTCCCGCGTCCCGGGAGACCCAGTACTTC. Amino acids: CASSPASRETQYF.

In its sample, this clonotype was seen a few times. The chain recombines TRBV21-1 with TRBJ2-5; the tabulated D call, TRBD2, remains unverified against the DNA. TRBV21-1 is listed as a pseudogene. CDR3 length: 16 amino acids. The CDR3 region is CASVDRSSGRSETQYF. The CDR3 nucleotides read TGTGCCAGCGTAGACCGGAGTAGCGGGAGAAGTGAGACCCAGTACTTC.

This chain joins TRBV10-3 and TRBJ2-7, with 8 bases matching TRBD1. This CDR3 is 16 amino acids long. After removal of 6 bases from V and 5 bases from J, the junction contained 15 bases not matched to a gene. Germline CDR1 reads ENHRY; CDR2 reads SYGVKD. DNA for the CDR3: TGTGCCATCAGGACACCGACAGGGGTAAAGGTGGACGAGCAGTACTTC. Protein: CAIRTPTGVKVDEQYF.